Below, 6 T cell receptor beta chains from the same sample are listed, as sequenced in a study of T cells in localized non-small cell lung cancer. Generated by immunoSEQ multiplex PCR, the TCRdb table keeps only in-frame clones and is missing some. The table includes approximately 22,000 clones, roughly 90% detected once. The sample was peripheral blood, taken before any cancer treatment. The receptors derive from a male donor at least 60 years old with stage I squamous cell lung carcinoma.

J is TRBJ1-6 and V is TRBV18, with 9 bases lining up with TRBD1. The V gene end was trimmed by 3 bases and the J gene end by 7 bases; junction bases not matched to a gene: 4. The CDR3 runs 15 residues. Germline V gives CDR1 KGHSH, CDR2 LQKENI. Here the CDR3 reads CASSPPGQGNSPLHF. The CDR3 DNA is TGTGCCAGCTCACCTCCGGGACAGGGAAATTCACCCCTCCACTTT.

The chain recombines TRBV11-2 with TRBJ1-2, with a possible D match to TRBD1 (6 bases). The V gene lost 0 bases and the J gene lost 13 bases, with 12 bases spanning the gap. In germline, CDR1 is SGHAT, CDR2 FQNNGV. This CDR3 is built from 12 residues. CDR3 bases: TGTGCCAGCAGCTTAGAAACAGGGCTTTTCACCTTC. This encodes CASSLETGLFTF.

The rearrangement uses TRBV6-1 and TRBJ2-1; 13 bases are a match to TRBD2. The CDR3 has 19 residues. Germline V lookup: CDR1 MNHNS, CDR2 SASEGT. V gave up 0 bases and J gave up 1 base; unmatched junction bases: 6. CDR3 sequence reads: CASSEAGTSGVLSYNEQFF. The CDR3 coding sequence is TGTGCCAGCAGTGAAGCGGGGACTAGCGGGGTCCTTTCCTACAATGAGCAGTTCTTC.

The chain employs TRBV19 and TRBJ1-5, with no clear D. The V gene lost 5 bases and the J gene lost 0 bases, with 11 bases spanning the gap. Germline loops: CDR1 LNHDA, CDR2 SQIVND (reference sequence). The CDR3 spans 15 residues. The CDR3 spells CASSPVDYSNQPQHF. CDR3 nucleotides: TGTGCCAGTAGTCCTGTAGATTATAGCAATCAGCCCCAGCATTTT.

V and J are TRBV20-1 and TRBJ2-5; TRBD1 agrees at 7 bases. The CDR3 covers 11 residues. The germline gives CDR1 DFQATT, CDR2 SNEGSKA (reference sequence). Losses at the gene ends were 5 bases for V and 5 bases for J; bases not matched to a gene: 2. The CDR3 reads CSASGGETQYF. For the CDR3, the DNA is TGCAGTGCTTCAGGGGGTGAGACCCAGTACTTC.

Here the CDR3 DNA reads TGTGCCAGCACCCACGACAGGGGTTTTGCTGGTCAGCCCCAGCATTTT. Translation gives CASTHDRGFAGQPQHF. The chain recombines TRBV6-6 with TRBJ1-5; 8 nucleotides align to TRBD1. Germline V gives CDR1 MNHNY, CDR2 SVGAGI (reference sequence). J was trimmed by 6 bases and V by 7 bases; bases with no gene match: 14. This CDR3 has 16 residues.